The 2 T cell receptor beta chains below come from one sample, sequenced in a study of PD-1 blockade in classical Hodgkin lymphoma. Clones were read by immunoSEQ multiplex PCR, and TCRdb kept only the in-frame ones, dropping some. The data show 89,000 or so clones, around 90% seen once. There was relapse after autologous stem cell transplantation in every patient, and there was variation in brentuximab vedotin exposure. The sample in question was peripheral blood mononuclear cells (PBMCs), obtained before the second cycle of nivolumab. Source of these receptors: a human donor with classical Hodgkin lymphoma.

This chain links TRBV15 with TRBJ2-3; the D gene is possibly TRBD1 (6 bases). Trimming took off 3 bases at V and 0 bases at J, with 10 bases between the two ends. CDR1 and CDR2 (germline): LNHNV, YYDKDF (reference sequence). This CDR3 has 15 amino acids. The CDR3 DNA sequence: TGTGCCACCAGCAGCGGACAGCTGAGCACAGATACGCAGTATTTT. It encodes CATSSGQLSTDTQYF.

V is TRBV2 and J is TRBJ1-5; D is undetermined. V was pared by 9 bases and J by 4 bases, with 10 bases between. Germline assignment: CDR1 SNHLY and CDR2 FYNNEI. The CDR3 length is 12 residues. The CDR3, as DNA: TGTGCCAGTGGTGGAGGGAATCAGCCCCAGCATTTT. Residues: CASGGGNQPQHF. Full variable domain (missing parts from reference TRBV2 and TRBJ1-5): EPEVTQTPSHQVTQMGQEVILRCVPISNHLYFYWYRQILGQKVEFLVSFYNNEISEKSEIFDDQFSVERPDGSNFTLKIRSTKLEDSAMYFCASGGGNQPQHFGDGTRLSIL.